A single sample gave rise to the 17 T cell receptor beta chains below, sequenced in a study of CD8+ T cells in alopecia areata. Treatment given: oral pan-JAK inhibitor, 5-10 mg twice daily. After isolation, RNA underwent reverse transcription to generate cDNA as the sequencing template. Profiled with immunoSEQ multiplex PCR; TCRdb holds only in-frame clones, not every one. The sample yields around 200,000 clones, roughly 64% seen once. The sample consisted of CD4+ T cells sorted from blood, taken at week 4, from a patient treated with tofacitinib. These receptors were taken from a human donor with alopecia areata.

This clone was found a few times. The J gene is TRBJ2-3, the V gene TRBV6-6; D unclear. Germline V gene data show CDR1 as MNHNY and CDR2 as SVGAGI (reference sequence). CDR3 length: 15 residues. Deletions cut 5 bases from V and 3 bases from J, with 15 bases between. CDR3 in DNA: TGTGCCAGCAGTCGTGGCCCGTTGAATACAGATACGCAGTATTTT. Its translation: CASSRGPLNTDTQYF.

J is TRBJ1-1 and V is TRBV5-1, with D possibly TRBD1 on 5 matching bases. The CDR3 contains 14 residues. Trimming cost V 4 bases and J 4 bases, with 14 bases left between them. CDR1 SGHRS and CDR2 YFSETQ come from the germline V gene. CDR3 in amino acids: CASSLRLGGTEAFF. CDR3 DNA sequence: TGCGCCAGCAGCCTCCGGTTGGGGGGCACTGAAGCTTTCTTT.

The table lists this clone with a count of one. The V and J genes are TRBV11-2 and TRBJ1-2; TRBD1 is a possible D gene (6 bases). This CDR3 has 12 amino acids. CDR1 is SGHAT and CDR2 is FQNNGV in the germline V gene. The V gene lost 7 bases and the J gene lost 8 bases, with 14 bases spanning the gap. The CDR3 loop reads CASTWTAFGYTF. The CDR3 region has the DNA TGTGCCAGCACCTGGACAGCTTTCGGCTACACCTTC.

This chain joins TRBV7-3 and TRBJ2-3, with D perhaps given as TRBD1 or TRBD2 (6 bases each). From germline, CDR1 is SGHTA and CDR2 FQGTGA. The CDR3 contains 15 residues. V lost 5 bases and J lost 4, with 16 bases in between. CDR3 residues: CASSANGGGADTQYF. CDR3 DNA sequence: TGTGCCAGCAGCGCAAACGGAGGGGGAGCAGATACGCAGTATTTT.

Turning to this clone: The same CDR3 also results from other DNA sequences found in this sample. The rearrangement joins TRBV29-1 to TRBJ1-2, with D possibly TRBD1 on 5 matching bases. The CDR3 is 11 amino acids. The germline V gene has CDR1 SQVTM and CDR2 ANQGSEA. The V end was cut by 4 bases, the J end by 8 bases, with 11 bases between. The CDR3 bases are TGCAGCGTTGTTTCGGGGGGAGGCTACACCTTC. The encoded protein is CSVVSGGGYTF.

The chain carries TRBV11-1 and TRBJ2-7; a possible D gene is TRBD1 (6 bases). Trimming cost V 0 bases and J 3 bases, with 9 bases left between them. The germline gives CDR1 SGHAT, CDR2 FQDESV (reference sequence). The CDR3 runs to 14 residues. The CDR3 loop is CASSLALRGYEQYF. The CDR3 bases are TGTGCCAGCAGCTTAGCGCTCAGGGGCTACGAGCAGTACTTC.

The CDR3, as DNA: TGTGCCAGCAGTTTATCGGGCCTAAAGGGAGAGACCCAGTACTTC. Amino acid sequence: CASSLSGLKGETQYF. V gene TRBV27 combines with J gene TRBJ2-5; no reliable D call. CDR1 and CDR2 from the germline V gene are MNHEY and SMNVEV (reference sequence). The CDR3 spans 15 residues. Deletions cut 0 bases from V and 4 bases from J, with 12 bases between.

This chain links TRBV11-3 with TRBJ2-5; a weak D match, TRBD2 (6 bases). The CDR3 contains 18 residues. Germline V gene data show CDR1 as SGHNT and CDR2 as YENEEA. V was shortened by 1 base and J by 0 bases, with 18 bases between the two germline ends. In nucleotides, the CDR3 is TGTGCCAGCAGCTTAGGCGCCGCGGGGACGAGTTACCAAGAGACCCAGTACTTC. It specifies CASSLGAAGTSYQETQYF.

V usage is TRBV5-1 and J usage is TRBJ2-5, with unresolved D. Deletions cut 4 bases from V and 2 bases from J, with 12 bases between. The CDR3 length is 14 residues. Germline V gene sequence: CDR1 SGHRS, CDR2 YFSETQ. This chain's CDR3 is CASSPPWGQETQYF. The CDR3 DNA sequence: TGCGCCAGCAGCCCGCCTTGGGGTCAAGAGACCCAGTACTTC.

This chain uses TRBV4-2 with TRBJ2-3, with D maybe TRBD1 (6 bases). This CDR3 has 14 residues. From germline, CDR1 is LGHNA and CDR2 YNFKEQ. V lost 8 bases, J lost 1 base, and 13 bases lay in between. The CDR3 nucleotides read TGTGCCAGCGAAGGGGGTGATGGCACAGATACGCAGTATTTT. It specifies CASEGGDGTDTQYF.

The chain links TRBV29-1 to TRBJ1-1, with D uncertain. The CDR3 contains 13 residues. Germline CDR1 reads SQVTM; CDR2 reads ANQGSEA. Trimming shortened V by 4 bases and J by 5 bases, and 14 bases separated the two germline ends. The CDR3: CSVAHGGGTEAFF. DNA of the CDR3: TGCAGCGTTGCTCATGGTGGAGGAACTGAAGCTTTCTTT.

The gene calls are TRBV4-2 and TRBJ2-5; the match to TRBD1 covers 7 bases. Unmatched junction bases numbered 6, after V lost 0 bases and J lost 5 bases. Germline V gene lookup returns CDR1 LGHNA and CDR2 YNFKEQ. The CDR3 has 15 amino acids. The CDR3 loop reads CASSQETGARETQYF. CDR3 DNA: TGTGCCAGCAGCCAAGAAACAGGGGCGCGGGAGACCCAGTACTTC.

The V call is TRBV29-1, the J call TRBJ2-3; a weak D match, TRBD2 (6 bases). The CDR3 consists of 13 residues. The germline V and J ends were trimmed by 3 bases and 5 bases, with 12 bases remaining between them. Germline V gives CDR1 SQVTM, CDR2 ANQGSEA. The chain's CDR3 is CSVDLAGLDTQYF. The CDR3 DNA follows: TGCAGCGTTGATTTGGCGGGGTTAGATACGCAGTATTTT.

The gene calls are TRBV29-1 and TRBJ1-1; D is ambiguous. V was trimmed by 5 bases and J by 4 bases, leaving 11 bases between them. The CDR3 is made up of 12 amino acids. CDR1 and CDR2 from the germline V gene are SQVTM and ANQGSEA. CDR3 coding DNA: TGCAGCGTTTACGAGGGTTTCACTGAAGCTTTCTTT. Encoded protein: CSVYEGFTEAFF.

This rearrangement joins TRBV7-9 to TRBJ2-5; D not resolved. The length of the CDR3 is 13 residues. V lost 5 bases to trimming and J lost 8 bases, with 15 bases between them. Looked up from germline, CDR1 is SEHNR and CDR2 is FQNEAQ (reference sequence). As DNA, the CDR3 is TGTGCCAGCAGCCCCGACGGACCTCTCACCCAGTACTTC. This encodes CASSPDGPLTQYF.

The V and J genes are TRBV30 and TRBJ1-5; D is undetermined. Trimming shortened V by 0 bases and J by 2 bases, and 11 bases separated the two germline ends. Germline V gives CDR1 GTSNPN, CDR2 SVGIG (reference sequence). CDR3 length equals 15 residues. The DNA for the CDR3 is TGTGCCTGGAGTGTTTCCACCGGTGGCAATCAGCCCCAGCATTTT. It codes for CAWSVSTGGNQPQHF.

V usage is TRBV4-1 and J usage is TRBJ2-2, with a possible D match to TRBD1 (7 bases). The CDR3 covers 15 residues. V was shortened by 3 bases and J by 4 bases, with 12 bases between the two germline ends. The germline CDR1 and CDR2 sequences are MGHRA and YSYEKL. In nucleotides, the CDR3 is TGCGCCAGCAGCCAGGCAGGGGGGAGCACCGGGGAGCTGTTTTTT. As protein: CASSQAGGSTGELFF.